One and the same sample provided the 15 T cell receptor beta chains below, sequenced in a study of T cell responses to AZD1222 COVID-19 vaccine. The data were produced by immunoSEQ multiplex PCR, yet TCRdb's version contains in-frame clones alone and is incomplete. The sample lists approximately 150,000 clones; around 83% were seen once. The input for sequencing was peripheral blood, taken 28 days after the second AZD1222 dose. The source is an adult who received the AZD1222 COVID-19 vaccine.

V usage is TRBV27 and J usage is TRBJ2-7; D is undetermined. The CDR3 loop spans 14 amino acids. Germline V CDR1 and CDR2: MNHEY, SMNVEV (reference sequence). Trimming shortened V by 8 bases and J by 6 bases, and 20 bases separated the two germline ends. CDR3: CASGPLALGREQYF. The CDR3 DNA reads as TGTGCCAGCGGACCTTTGGCCTTAGGACGCGAGCAGTACTTC.

This chain connects TRBV7-2 to TRBJ1-6; D is unclear. Looked up from germline, CDR1 is SGHTA and CDR2 is FQGNSA. This CDR3 comprises 12 residues. Trimming removed 4 bases from V and 2 bases from J, with 0 bases in between. CDR3 sequence (DNA): TGTGCCAGCAGCTCCTATAATTCACCCCTCCACTTT. It encodes CASSSYNSPLHF.

The rearrangement uses TRBV5-1 and TRBJ1-1; D is unresolved. The CDR3 is made up of 14 amino acids. Germline CDR1 SGHRS, CDR2 YFSETQ. The germline V and J ends were trimmed by 5 bases and 1 base, with 12 bases remaining between them. The CDR3 sequence: CASRPTGSNTEAFF. DNA for the CDR3: TGCGCCAGCAGGCCGACGGGCTCGAACACTGAAGCTTTCTTT.

This chain's CDR3 is CASSGGINEQFF. The CDR3 DNA reads TGTGCCAGCAGCGGGGGGATCAATGAGCAGTTCTTC. The chain is built from TRBV6-5 and TRBJ2-1; the match to TRBD2 covers 7 bases. Unmatched junction bases numbered 2, after V lost 6 bases and J lost 6 bases. The CDR3 consists of 12 residues. Germline V gene sequence: CDR1 MNHEY, CDR2 SVGAGI.

The chain combines TRBV5-1 with TRBJ2-7, with 12 positions matching TRBD1. V trimming: 4 bases; J trimming: 4 bases; junction bases outside the gene matches: 9. CDR1 SGHRS and CDR2 YFSETQ come from the germline V gene. CDR3 length equals 16 residues. CDR3 amino acids: CASSPQGQGAEYEQYF. DNA for the CDR3: TGCGCCAGCAGCCCCCAGGGACAGGGGGCGGAGTACGAGCAGTACTTC.

The CDR3 is CASSERAPPAEQYF. CDR3 nucleotide sequence: TGTGCCAGCAGTGAGAGGGCACCGCCCGCCGAGCAGTACTTC. V and J are TRBV6-1 and TRBJ2-7; tentative D call: TRBD2 (5 bases). The CDR3 runs to 14 residues. V dropped 3 bases and J dropped 6 bases, with 15 bases sitting between them. The germline gives CDR1 MNHNS, CDR2 SASEGT.

This clone was observed a handful of times. Other DNA sequences in this sample translate to the same CDR3. The rearrangement joins TRBV28 to TRBJ1-5; TRBD1 agrees at 9 bases. This CDR3 is built from 15 residues. Per the germline V gene, CDR1 is MDHEN and CDR2 is SYDVKM. The junction had 4 bases not matched to a gene; V was cut back by 5 bases and J by 2 bases. The CDR3 region is CASSTGGKGNQPQHF. Here the CDR3 DNA reads TGTGCCAGCAGTACAGGGGGCAAGGGCAATCAGCCCCAGCATTTT.

This chain connects TRBV28 to TRBJ2-5; 15 bases match TRBD2. Germline V gene data show CDR1 as MDHEN and CDR2 as SYDVKM. Trimming at V came to 6 bases and at J to 4 bases, leaving 9 bases not matched to a gene. The CDR3 runs to 17 residues. CDR3 loop: CASSVGLAGGLGETQYF. CDR3 coding DNA: TGTGCCAGCAGCGTTGGACTAGCGGGGGGGCTGGGAGAGACCCAGTACTTC.

The gene calls are TRBV30 and TRBJ2-1; D ambiguous. V lost 5 bases and J 4 bases, leaving 9 bases between the germline ends. The CDR3 extends over 12 amino acids. Germline V gene lookup returns CDR1 GTSNPN and CDR2 SVGIG (reference sequence). CDR3 residues: CAWVPQYNEQFF. In nucleotides, the CDR3 is TGTGCCTGGGTCCCCCAATACAATGAGCAGTTCTTC.

J is TRBJ2-3 and V is TRBV5-1; no firm D call. CDR1 SGHRS and CDR2 YFSETQ come from the germline V gene. Deletions cut 1 base from V and 6 bases from J, with 21 bases between. CDR3 length: 17 amino acids. CDR3 sequence (DNA): TGCGCCAGCAGCTTGTTGAAGTCGCAAGACCCCCCTGATACGCAGTATTTT. Its protein product is CASSLLKSQDPPDTQYF. The full variable domain, its missing parts supplied by reference TRBV5-1 and TRBJ2-3, is KAGVTQTPRYLIKTRGQQVTLSCSPISGHRSVSWYQQTPGQGLQFLFEYFSETQRNKGNFPGRFSGRQFSNSRSEMNVSTLELGDSALYLCASSLLKSQDPPDTQYFGPGTRLTVL.

V and J are TRBV30 and TRBJ1-5, with a possible D match to TRBD1 (5 bases). The germline V gene encodes CDR1 GTSNPN and CDR2 SVGIG (reference sequence). The CDR3 covers 17 residues. The V and J ends lost 3 bases and 1 base respectively, with 19 bases between them. CDR3 in DNA: TGTGCCTGGAGCGCCCATCCGGGGGGTGTCAGCAATCAGCCCCAGCATTTT. Translated, it gives CAWSAHPGGVSNQPQHF.

The CDR3 reads CASSLAGDYTF. The DNA for the CDR3 is TGTGCCAGCAGCTTAGCGGGGGACTACACCTTC. The gene calls are TRBV11-2 and TRBJ1-2, with a tentative D call TRBD1 (5 bases). Deletions cut 1 base from V and 10 bases from J, with 7 bases between. The CDR3 loop spans 11 amino acids. The V gene's germline CDR1 is SGHAT and CDR2 FQNNGV. Drawing the rest from reference TRBV11-2 and TRBJ1-2, the complete variable domain is EAGVAQSPRYKIIEKRQSVAFWCNPISGHATLYWYQQILGQGPKLLIQFQNNGVVDDSQLPKDRFSAERLKGVDSTLKIQPAKLEDSAVYLCASSLAGDYTFGSGTRLTVV.

The V call is TRBV7-2, the J call TRBJ1-3, with unresolved D. CDR1 and CDR2 (germline): SGHTA, FQGNSA. The CDR3 has 16 amino acids. V lost 1 base to trimming and J lost 4 bases, with 14 bases between them. The CDR3 protein is CASSLVEGIAGNTIYF. The CDR3 DNA reads TGTGCCAGCAGCTTAGTAGAGGGCATTGCCGGAAACACCATATATTTT.

The chain joins TRBV7-9 to TRBJ2-5, with D possibly being TRBD1 (6 bases). V shed 5 bases and J shed 2 bases, with 12 bases lying between them. Germline V lookup: CDR1 SEHNR, CDR2 FQNEAQ (reference sequence). The length of the CDR3 is 14 residues. The CDR3 nucleotides read TGTGCCAGCAGCGTCGGGACACTACAAGAGACCCAGTACTTC. It is translated as CASSVGTLQETQYF.

The sample holds one count of this clone. The chain uses TRBV5-1 and TRBJ1-1; 10 positions match TRBD1. The V segment lost 6 bases and the J segment 6 bases; nucleotides outside the gene matches: 5. The germline gives CDR1 SGHRS, CDR2 YFSETQ. This CDR3 contains 13 residues. CDR3: CASTRDRGPEAFF. The DNA of the CDR3 is TGCGCCAGCACAAGGGACAGGGGCCCTGAAGCTTTCTTT.